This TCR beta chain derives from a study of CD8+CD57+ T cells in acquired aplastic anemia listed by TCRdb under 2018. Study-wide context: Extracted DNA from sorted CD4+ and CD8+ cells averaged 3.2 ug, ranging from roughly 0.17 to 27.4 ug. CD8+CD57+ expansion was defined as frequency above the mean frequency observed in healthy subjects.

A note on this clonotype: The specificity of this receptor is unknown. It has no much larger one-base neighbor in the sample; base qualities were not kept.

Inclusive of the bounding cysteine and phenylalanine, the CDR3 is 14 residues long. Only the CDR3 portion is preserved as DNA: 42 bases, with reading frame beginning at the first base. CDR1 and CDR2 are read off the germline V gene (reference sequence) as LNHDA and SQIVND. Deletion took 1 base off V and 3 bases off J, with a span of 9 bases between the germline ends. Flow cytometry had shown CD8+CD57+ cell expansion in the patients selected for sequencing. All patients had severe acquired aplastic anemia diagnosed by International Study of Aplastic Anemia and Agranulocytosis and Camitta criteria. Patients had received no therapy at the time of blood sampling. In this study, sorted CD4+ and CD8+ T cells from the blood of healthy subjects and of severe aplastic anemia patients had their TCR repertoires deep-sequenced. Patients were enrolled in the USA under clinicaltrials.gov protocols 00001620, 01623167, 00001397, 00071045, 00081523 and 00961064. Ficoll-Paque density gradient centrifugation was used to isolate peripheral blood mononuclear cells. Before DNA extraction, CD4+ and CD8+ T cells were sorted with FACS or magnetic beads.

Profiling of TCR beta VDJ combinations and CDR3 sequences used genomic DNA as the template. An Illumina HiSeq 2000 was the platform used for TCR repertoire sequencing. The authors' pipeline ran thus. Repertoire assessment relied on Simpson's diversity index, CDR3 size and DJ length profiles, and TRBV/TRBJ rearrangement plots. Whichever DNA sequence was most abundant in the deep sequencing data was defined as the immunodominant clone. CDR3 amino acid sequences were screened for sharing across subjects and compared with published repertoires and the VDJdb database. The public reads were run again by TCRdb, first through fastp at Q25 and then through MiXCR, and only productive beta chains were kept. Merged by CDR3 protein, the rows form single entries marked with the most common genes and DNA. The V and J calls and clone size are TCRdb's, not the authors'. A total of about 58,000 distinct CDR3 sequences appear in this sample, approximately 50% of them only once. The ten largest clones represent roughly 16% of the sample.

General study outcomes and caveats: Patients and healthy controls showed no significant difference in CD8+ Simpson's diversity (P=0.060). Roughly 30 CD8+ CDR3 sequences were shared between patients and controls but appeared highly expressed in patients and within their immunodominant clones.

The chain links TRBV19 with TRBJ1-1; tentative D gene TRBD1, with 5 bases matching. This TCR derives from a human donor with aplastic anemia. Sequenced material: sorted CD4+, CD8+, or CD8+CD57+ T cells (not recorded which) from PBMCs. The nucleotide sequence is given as TGTGCCAGTAGTATAGGGGGGGTAGACACTGAAGCTTTCTTT. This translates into CASSIGGVDTEAFF.